This T cell receptor (beta chain) was sequenced in a study of CD8+ T cells in alopecia areata. Whole-study context: The drug, tofacitinib, lasted 6 to 18 months, followed by 6 months off drug.

Comments on this clone: Antigen specificity is unknown.

Extraction of RNA preceded its reverse transcription into cDNA, which served as the sequencing template. Repertoires were generated with immunoSEQ multiplex PCR, while TCRdb's copy carries only in-frame clones and drops some. This sample has about 20,000 clones, with 65% to 75% found just once. Alopecia areata patients had lesional scalp punch biopsies and peripheral blood taken from them. Points from the study as a whole: The study also sequences resident alphabeta T cells of normal skin in scalp samples.

The sequence was obtained from a human donor with alopecia areata. The sample was skin, taken at week 0.

The CDR3 nucleotides are TGTGCCATCTCCTCCAGTGGACAGGGTATTGAAGCTTTCTTT. Protein: CAISSSGQGIEAFF. The V gene is TRBV10-3, the J gene TRBJ1-1; TRBD1 aligns across 8 bases. The CDR3 sequence is 14 residues long. Germline trimming cut 8 bases from V and 7 bases from J; bases unmatched to any gene: 12. Germline CDR1 and CDR2: ENHRY and SYGVKD.